Each of the 8 T cell receptor beta chains below was sequenced from the same sample in a study of T-cell reconstitution after alpha-beta-depleted transplantation in children. Unique molecular identifiers were used to barcode this TCRbeta library. TCRdb independently ran MiXCR on the PCR reads; one entry per CDR3 protein. The table includes around 500,000 distinct CDR3 sequences, approximately 22% detected once. The source material was PBMCs, mostly from graft donor cells, sampled 360 days after TCRalphabeta/CD19-depleted stem cell transplant. These receptors came from a boy under two years old who had a stem cell transplant for acute myeloid leukemia, so the T cells may come from the graft donor.

This clonotype was seen more than once but under ten times. The chain recombines TRBV6-5 with TRBJ1-5; D is undetermined. The CDR3 is 17 amino acids. Germline V gives CDR1 MNHEY, CDR2 SVGAGI. Between the trimmed V and J ends, which lost 2 bases and 2 bases, there was a span of 16 bases. The CDR3 DNA sequence: TGTGCCAGCAGTTACGAAGTCCCAGGCGGGGGCAATCAGCCCCAGCATTTT. Translation gives CASSYEVPGGGNQPQHF.

This clonotype has a handful of counts. This chain uses TRBV6-5 with TRBJ1-1; the D is unclear. Trimming removed 0 bases at V and 7 bases at J, with 9 bases between. Germline V gives CDR1 MNHEY, CDR2 SVGAGI. The CDR3 loop spans 13 amino acids. CDR3 region: CASSYSSQIEAFF. CDR3 in DNA: TGTGCCAGCAGTTACTCGTCCCAGATTGAAGCTTTCTTT.

This clonotype was counted only a few times. This may come from a read error, since a much larger clone is one base off. The genes are TRBV6-5 and TRBJ2-7; 7 bases line up with TRBD1. Germline assignment: CDR1 MNHEY and CDR2 SVGAGI. The CDR3 extends over 13 amino acids. J gave up 2 bases and V 5 bases, and 3 bases lay outside the gene matches. Here the CDR3 reads CASSTGQTYEQYF. The CDR3 DNA is TGTGCCAGCAGTACGGGACAGACCTACGAGCAGTACTTC.

The chain recombines TRBV18 with TRBJ1-1; no reliable D call. There are 14 residues in the CDR3. V gave up 5 bases and J gave up 1 base, with 11 bases separating them. Germline V lookup: CDR1 KGHSH, CDR2 LQKENI. The CDR3 is CASSTQDGNTEAFF. CDR3 coding DNA: TGTGCCAGCTCAACTCAGGACGGGAACACTGAAGCTTTCTTT.

There are many counts of this clonotype. The genes are TRBV20-1 and TRBJ1-1; D unclear. Trimming stripped 6 bases from V and 6 bases from J, with 8 bases between. The germline V gene encodes CDR1 DFQATT and CDR2 SNEGSKA (reference sequence). The CDR3 consists of 10 residues. The chain's CDR3 is CSAPKPEAFF. CDR3 coding DNA: TGCAGTGCCCCGAAGCCTGAAGCTTTCTTT.

The chain combines TRBV20-1 with TRBJ1-3; no clear D. Germline V gene data show CDR1 as DFQATT and CDR2 as SNEGSKA (reference sequence). The CDR3 sequence is 13 residues long. V gave up 4 bases and J gave up 3 bases, with 10 bases separating them. The CDR3 DNA follows: TGCAGTGCTATCCTGGACGTTGGAAACACCATATATTTT. Amino acids: CSAILDVGNTIYF.

This clonotype was counted ten times or more. The genes are TRBV29-1 and TRBJ1-2; D is unclear. The CDR3 sequence is 14 residues long. The V end lost 6 bases, the J end lost 2 bases, and 16 bases lay between the germline ends. Per germline, CDR1 SQVTM and CDR2 ANQGSEA. CDR3 sequence reads: CSVAPSLLNYGYTF. CDR3 sequence (DNA): TGCAGCGTGGCCCCATCGCTCCTGAACTATGGCTACACCTTC. The complete variable domain, with remaining parts taken from reference TRBV29-1 and TRBJ1-2, reads SAVISQKPSRDICQRGTSLTIQCQVDSQVTMMFWYRQQPGQSLTLIATANQGSEATYESGFVIDKFPISRPNLTFSTLTVSNMSPEDSSIYLCSVAPSLLNYGYTFGSGTRLTVV.

The gene calls are TRBV12-3 or TRBV12-4 and TRBJ1-5; D is undetermined. Trimming took 4 bases from V and 0 from J, leaving 7 bases between them. This CDR3 region has 14 residues. CDR3 loop: CASSWAYSNQPQHF. CDR3 nucleotide sequence: TGTGCCAGCAGTTGGGCTTATAGCAATCAGCCCCAGCATTTT.